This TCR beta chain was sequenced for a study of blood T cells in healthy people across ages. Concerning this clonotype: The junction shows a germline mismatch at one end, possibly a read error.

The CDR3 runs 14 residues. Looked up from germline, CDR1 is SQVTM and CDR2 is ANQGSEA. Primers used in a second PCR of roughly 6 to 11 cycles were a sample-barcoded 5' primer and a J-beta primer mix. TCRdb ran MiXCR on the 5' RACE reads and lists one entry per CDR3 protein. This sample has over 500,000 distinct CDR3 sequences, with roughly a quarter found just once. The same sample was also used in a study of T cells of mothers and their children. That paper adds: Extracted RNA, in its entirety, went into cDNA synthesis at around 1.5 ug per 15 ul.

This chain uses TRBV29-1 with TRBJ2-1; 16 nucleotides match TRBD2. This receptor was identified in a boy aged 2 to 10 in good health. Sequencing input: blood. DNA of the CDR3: TGCAGCGTCGTCCCGGGACTAGCGGGAGGGGAGCAGCTCTTC. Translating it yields CSVVPGLAGGEQLF.